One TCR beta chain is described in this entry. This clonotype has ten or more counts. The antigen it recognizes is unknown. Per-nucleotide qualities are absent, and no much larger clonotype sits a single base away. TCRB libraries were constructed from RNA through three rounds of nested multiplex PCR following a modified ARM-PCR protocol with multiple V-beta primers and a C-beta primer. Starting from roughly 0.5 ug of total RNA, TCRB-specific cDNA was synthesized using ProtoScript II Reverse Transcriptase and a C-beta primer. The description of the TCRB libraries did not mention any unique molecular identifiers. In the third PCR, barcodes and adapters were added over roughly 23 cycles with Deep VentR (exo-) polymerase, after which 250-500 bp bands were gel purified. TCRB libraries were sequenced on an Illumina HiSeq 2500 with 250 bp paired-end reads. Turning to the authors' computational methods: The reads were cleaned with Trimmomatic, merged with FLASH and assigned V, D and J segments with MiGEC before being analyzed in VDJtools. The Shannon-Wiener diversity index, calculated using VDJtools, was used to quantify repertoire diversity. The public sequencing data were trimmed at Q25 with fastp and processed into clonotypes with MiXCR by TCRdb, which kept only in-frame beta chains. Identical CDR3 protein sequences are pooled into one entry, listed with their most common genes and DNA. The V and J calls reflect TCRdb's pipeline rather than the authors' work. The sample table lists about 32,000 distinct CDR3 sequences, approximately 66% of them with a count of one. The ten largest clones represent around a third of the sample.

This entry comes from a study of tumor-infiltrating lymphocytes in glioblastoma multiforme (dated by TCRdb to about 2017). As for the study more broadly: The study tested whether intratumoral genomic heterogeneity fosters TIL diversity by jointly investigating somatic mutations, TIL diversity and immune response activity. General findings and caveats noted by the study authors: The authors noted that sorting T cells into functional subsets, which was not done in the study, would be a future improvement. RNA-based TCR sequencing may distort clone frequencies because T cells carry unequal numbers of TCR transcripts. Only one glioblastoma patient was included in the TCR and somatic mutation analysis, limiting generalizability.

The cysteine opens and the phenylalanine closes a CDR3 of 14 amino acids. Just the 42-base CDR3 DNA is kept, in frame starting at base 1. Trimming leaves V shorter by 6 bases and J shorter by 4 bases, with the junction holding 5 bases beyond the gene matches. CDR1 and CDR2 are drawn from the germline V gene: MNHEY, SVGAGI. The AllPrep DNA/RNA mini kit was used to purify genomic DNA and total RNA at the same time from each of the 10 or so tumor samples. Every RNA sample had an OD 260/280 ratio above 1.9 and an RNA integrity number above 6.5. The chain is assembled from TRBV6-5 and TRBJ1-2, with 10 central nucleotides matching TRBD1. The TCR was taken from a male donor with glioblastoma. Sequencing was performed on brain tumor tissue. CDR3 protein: CASRRQGAGYGYTF. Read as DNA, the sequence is TGTGCCAGCAGAAGACAGGGGGCTGGCTATGGCTACACCTTC.